The entry below gives a single TCR beta chain sequence along with its context. This table comes from immunoSEQ multiplex PCR, and its TCRdb copy is limited to in-frame clones, with some not included. Of 130,000 or so clones listed, about four fifths are singletons. Trimming removed 2 bases from V and 5 bases from J, with 15 bases in between. The CDR3 extends over 15 amino acids. From germline, CDR1 is MNHEY and CDR2 SVGAGI. The entry originates in a study of blood T cell repertoires in COVID-19. Sequencing was done on a sample of peripheral blood. The TCR sequence derives from a woman aged 55 to 70 with acute or convalescent COVID-19. The V and J genes are TRBV6-5 and TRBJ1-1; D might be TRBD1 (5 bases). This chain's CDR3 is CASSYVTGGRTEAFF. CDR3 coding DNA: TGTGCCAGCAGTTACGTCACAGGAGGGCGAACTGAAGCTTTCTTT.